This record looks at one T cell receptor beta chain sequence and its context. Its antigen is still unknown. This record comes from a study of T-cell memory formation after mild COVID-19. Study-level information: The TCR clusters were mostly specific to one donor. Overall study findings and caveats: Memory sampled before infection contained some responding clones, suggesting cross-reactive memory joined.

In TCRdb, the 5' RACE reads were re-called with MiXCR into one record per CDR3 protein. The sample has roughly 240,000 distinct CDR3 sequences, approximately 15% seen once. Germline CDR1 SGHRS, CDR2 YFSETQ. The CDR3 has 15 amino acids. Losses at the gene ends were 3 bases for V and 1 base for J; bases not matched to a gene: 7. This sequence originates from an adult woman who had mild COVID-19 (a few samples of this study predate the infection). Cell type and time point are not known. Material: PBMCs or a T cell subset sorted from them (not recorded which). V and J are TRBV5-1 and TRBJ2-7; 7 nucleotides align to TRBD1. Here the CDR3 reads CASSSRTGVSYEQYF. Written as DNA, the CDR3 is TGCGCCAGCAGCTCAAGAACAGGGGTTTCCTACGAGCAGTACTTC.